This entry lists 25 T cell receptor beta chains sequenced from one sample in a study of STAT5B mutations in CD4+ large granular lymphocyte leukemia. Sequencing used immunoSEQ multiplex PCR; TCRdb keeps in-frame clones, though not all of them. Of tens of thousands of clones detected, 65% to 80% appear once; the ten largest clones hold approximately 2.8%. The sequencing input was CD4+ T cells from blood buffy coats. The source is a human donor in good health.

Written as DNA, the CDR3 is TGTGCCAGCAGTGGACATTCTGCAGCCATTAATTCACCCCTCCACTTT. Translated: CASSGHSAAINSPLHF. V and J are TRBV6-1 and TRBJ1-6; D ambiguous. This CDR3 has 16 residues. The V and J ends lost 4 bases and 6 bases respectively, with 16 bases between them. In germline, CDR1 is MNHNS, CDR2 SASEGT.

The table lists this clone with a few counts. V is TRBV4-1 and J is TRBJ2-2; 9 positions match TRBD1. Germline CDR1 MGHRA, CDR2 YSYEKL. This CDR3 comprises 15 residues. The V and J ends lost 6 bases and 6 bases, in that order; junction bases with no gene match: 8. Written as DNA, the CDR3 is TGCGCCAGCAGAACAGGGGGCGATAGGGCCGGGGAGCTGTTTTTT. It is translated as CASRTGGDRAGELFF.

The V and J genes are TRBV19 and TRBJ2-7, with unresolved D. This CDR3 spans 13 amino acids. V was clipped by 5 bases and J by 2 bases, with 10 bases between them. Per the germline V gene, CDR1 is LNHDA and CDR2 is SQIVND (reference sequence). The CDR3 spells CASSEHRTYEQYF. CDR3 DNA: TGTGCCAGTAGTGAACACCGAACCTACGAGCAGTACTTC.

The rearrangement joins TRBV30 to TRBJ1-4; D is possibly TRBD1 (6 bases). The V end lost 0 bases, the J end lost 8 bases, and 16 bases lay between the germline ends. Germline V gives CDR1 GTSNPN, CDR2 SVGIG (reference sequence). The CDR3 length is 15 residues. CDR3 coding DNA: TGTGCCTGGAGTGTATTGGCCAGGGGAAGCGAAAAACTGTTTTTT. Translation: CAWSVLARGSEKLFF. Using reference TRBV30 and TRBJ1-4 for the parts outside the CDR3, the full variable domain is SQTIHQWPATLVQPVGSPLSLECTVEGTSNPNLYWYRQAAGRGLQLLFYSVGIGQISSEVPQNLSASRPQDRQFILSSKKLLLSDSGFYLCAWSVLARGSEKLFFGSGTQLSVL.

The V gene is TRBV2, the J gene TRBJ2-5; 7 nucleotides agree with TRBD1. J gave up 5 bases and V 7 bases, and 10 bases lay outside the gene matches. The germline gives CDR1 SNHLY, CDR2 FYNNEI. The CDR3 extends over 14 amino acids. CDR3 sequence reads: CASKGAGVGETQYF. CDR3 DNA: TGTGCCAGCAAGGGGGCAGGGGTCGGTGAGACCCAGTACTTC. Full variable domain (rest looked up from reference TRBV2 and TRBJ2-5): EPEVTQTPSHQVTQMGQEVILRCVPISNHLYFYWYRQILGQKVEFLVSFYNNEISEKSEIFDDQFSVERPDGSNFTLKIRSTKLEDSAMYFCASKGAGVGETQYFGPGTRLLVL.

This chain connects TRBV4-2 to TRBJ1-6; D possibly corresponds to TRBD1 (5 bases). The CDR3 runs 17 residues. Trimming shortened V by 0 bases and J by 9 bases, and 18 bases separated the two germline ends. The germline gives CDR1 LGHNA, CDR2 YNFKEQ. Written as DNA, the CDR3 is TGTGCCAGCAGCCAAGAATTGAGGGCAGGGCGAGGTTCACCCCTCCACTTT. Residues: CASSQELRAGRGSPLHF.

This chain joins TRBV5-1 and TRBJ2-6, with a possible D match to TRBD1 (6 bases). The CDR3 is 16 amino acids. Germline lookup yields CDR1 SGHRS and CDR2 YFSETQ. Trimming cost V 6 bases and J 3 bases, with 16 bases left between them. CDR3 amino acids: CASKGAGAGGANVLTF. In DNA, the CDR3 is TGCGCCAGCAAGGGAGCAGGGGCGGGTGGGGCCAACGTCCTGACTTTC.

The chain joins TRBV9 to TRBJ1-6; D gene unclear. Trimming removed 0 bases from V and 6 bases from J, with 7 bases in between. The germline V gene encodes CDR1 SGDLS and CDR2 YYNGEE. The CDR3 runs 14 residues. CDR3 in amino acids: CASSVAQINSPLHF. The CDR3 coding sequence is TGTGCCAGCAGCGTAGCGCAGATTAATTCACCCCTCCACTTT. The variable domain in full, with the rest retrieved from reference TRBV9 and TRBJ1-6, is DSGVTQTPKHLITATGQRVTLRCSPRSGDLSVYWYQQSLDQGLQFLIQYYNGEERAKGNILERFSAQQFPDLHSELNLSSLELGDSALYFCASSVAQINSPLHFGNGTRLTVT.

The chain combines TRBV6-1 with TRBJ2-1, with 7 bases that match TRBD2. The CDR3 runs 14 residues. V shed 6 bases and J 7 bases; nucleotides not matched to a gene: 9. Germline CDR1 reads MNHNS; CDR2 reads SASEGT. For the CDR3, the DNA is TGTGCCAGCAGGAGTACTAGCGCCTCTAATGAGCAGTTCTTC. Protein sequence: CASRSTSASNEQFF.

The chain joins TRBV7-2 to TRBJ2-3, with D possibly being TRBD1 or TRBD2 (6 bases each). This CDR3 contains 14 residues. Per the germline V gene, CDR1 is SGHTA and CDR2 is FQGNSA. V was clipped by 6 bases and J by 5 bases, with 15 bases between them. Here the CDR3 DNA reads TGTGCCAGCAGGCCCCGGAGGGGGGTAGATACGCAGTATTTT. Residues: CASRPRRGVDTQYF.

This rearrangement joins TRBV13 to TRBJ2-2; maybe TRBD2 (5 bases). The ends were cut back, 1 base at V and 5 bases at J, with 14 bases in the middle. The CDR3 has 16 residues. Germline loops: CDR1 PRHDT, CDR2 FYEKMQ (reference sequence). In DNA form, the CDR3 reads TGTGCCAGCAGCTTAGTGAAGGGAGTAAGAACCGGGGAGCTGTTTTTT. As protein: CASSLVKGVRTGELFF. The full variable domain, in which reference TRBV13 and TRBJ2-2 provide the parts outside the CDR3, is AAGVIQSPRHLIKEKRETATLKCYPIPRHDTVYWYQQGPGQDPQFLISFYEKMQSDKGSIPDRFSAQQFSDYHSELNMSSLELGDSALYFCASSLVKGVRTGELFFGEGSRLTVL.

The rearrangement joins TRBV7-8 to TRBJ2-4; unclear D gene. The CDR3 totals 12 residues. Trimming removed 5 bases from V and 8 bases from J, with 10 bases in between. Germline V gene sequence: CDR1 SGHVS, CDR2 FQNEAQ. CDR3 loop: CASSPRVDIQYF. CDR3 DNA: TGTGCCAGCAGCCCTCGGGTCGACATTCAGTACTTC.

This clone was counted a single time. The CDR3 region is CASRRDRGRIYEQFF. The CDR3 DNA reads as TGTGCCAGCAGACGCGACAGGGGGCGTATCTATGAGCAGTTCTTC. The genes are TRBV2 and TRBJ2-1; 10 bases are shared with TRBD1. The CDR3 length is 15 residues. Per germline, CDR1 SNHLY and CDR2 FYNNEI. Unmatched junction bases numbered 10, after V lost 6 bases and J lost 8 bases.

The chain has TRBV2 and TRBJ2-1; TRBD1 might be the D (5 bases). The V and J ends lost 4 bases and 7 bases respectively, with 8 bases between them. Germline V gene sequence: CDR1 SNHLY, CDR2 FYNNEI. The CDR3 totals 12 residues. This CDR3 reads CASSGQINEQFF. The CDR3 bases are TGTGCCAGCAGTGGACAGATAAATGAGCAGTTCTTC. The full variable domain, completed using reference TRBV2 and TRBJ2-1, is EPEVTQTPSHQVTQMGQEVILRCVPISNHLYFYWYRQILGQKVEFLVSFYNNEISEKSEIFDDQFSVERPDGSNFTLKIRSTKLEDSAMYFCASSGQINEQFFGPGTRLTVL.

The genes are TRBV30 and TRBJ2-3; TRBD1 might be the D (6 bases). Trimming shortened V by 5 bases and J by 1 base, and 16 bases separated the two germline ends. Germline V gene data show CDR1 as GTSNPN and CDR2 as SVGIG (reference sequence). The CDR3 spans 15 residues. CDR3 region: CAWSTGSYRTDTQYF. The CDR3 coding sequence is TGTGCCTGGTCTACAGGGTCCTACCGCACAGATACGCAGTATTTT.

V gene TRBV11-3 combines with J gene TRBJ1-1; 7 positions match TRBD1. There are 14 residues in the CDR3. With V trimmed by 5 bases and J by 6 bases, 9 bases remained unmatched. Germline V CDR1 and CDR2: SGHNT, YENEEA. The CDR3 protein is CASSTGEGDSEAFF. The DNA of the CDR3 is TGTGCCAGCAGCACAGGGGAGGGGGACTCTGAAGCTTTCTTT.

The chain recombines TRBV30 with TRBJ2-2; D call uncertain. The CDR3 consists of 12 residues. Germline V gene lookup returns CDR1 GTSNPN and CDR2 SVGIG (reference sequence). V lost 1 base and J 5 bases, leaving 5 bases between the germline ends. The CDR3 nucleotides read TGTGCCTGGAGTGACACGACCGGGGAGCTGTTTTTT. Residues: CAWSDTTGELFF.

The rearrangement joins TRBV4-3 to TRBJ1-4; D call uncertain. Per the germline V gene, CDR1 is LGHNA and CDR2 is YSLEER. Trimming left V 0 bases short and J 15 bases short, with 14 bases between. The CDR3 length is 13 residues. This CDR3 reads CASSQEIARRVFF. Here the CDR3 DNA reads TGCGCCAGCAGCCAAGAAATCGCAAGACGAGTGTTTTTT.

The genes are TRBV19 and TRBJ1-4; TRBD1 aligns across 8 bases. CDR1 and CDR2 (germline): LNHDA, SQIVND (reference sequence). The V and J ends lost 8 bases and 5 bases, in that order; junction bases with no gene match: 10. The CDR3 is made up of 15 amino acids. The CDR3 loop is CASASMDRANEKLFF. The CDR3 DNA follows: TGTGCCAGTGCTTCGATGGACAGGGCCAATGAAAAACTGTTTTTT. Complete variable domain (other parts from reference TRBV19 and TRBJ1-4): DGGITQSPKYLFRKEGQNVTLSCEQNLNHDAMYWYRQDPGQGLRLIYYSQIVNDFQKGDIAEGYSVSREKKESFPLTVTSAQKNPTAFYLCASASMDRANEKLFFGSGTQLSVL.

The chain has TRBV6-1 and TRBJ1-2, with 8 bases lining up with TRBD1. CDR3 length: 15 residues. Germline loops: CDR1 MNHNS, CDR2 SASEGT. V lost 5 bases, J lost 2 bases, and 7 bases stayed unmatched. CDR3 nucleotides: TGTGCCAGCAGTAGCGGACAGGGTCGCAACTATGGCTACACCTTC. Translating gives CASSSGQGRNYGYTF.

Concerning this clone itself: In the same sample, other DNA sequences code for this CDR3. This chain joins TRBV2 and TRBJ1-1; D is undetermined. With 8 bases removed from V and 4 bases from J, the gap between germline ends came to 17 bases. The CDR3 contains 14 residues. Germline-derived CDR1 and CDR2 are SNHLY and FYNNEI. This CDR3 is CASGWEGGTTEAFF. As DNA, the CDR3 is TGTGCCAGCGGTTGGGAGGGTGGAACCACTGAAGCTTTCTTT.

The V gene is TRBV19, the J gene TRBJ2-1; 7 nucleotides match TRBD2. V trimming: 0 bases; J trimming: 3 bases; junction bases outside the gene matches: 8. Germline CDR1 is LNHDA and CDR2 is SQIVND (reference sequence). CDR3 length: 17 residues. The CDR3: CASSIDRAGVIYNEQFF. Here the CDR3 DNA reads TGTGCCAGTAGTATAGATCGGGCGGGAGTGATCTACAATGAGCAGTTCTTC.

The chain employs TRBV9 and TRBJ2-7; weak D call: TRBD2 (7 bases). Germline-derived CDR1 and CDR2 are SGDLS and YYNGEE. Trimming shortened V by 3 bases and J by 2 bases, and 15 bases separated the two germline ends. The CDR3 is 15 amino acids. DNA of the CDR3: TGTGCCAGCAGCGGAGGGGGAGGGCGGGCCTACGAGCAGTACTTC. Encoded protein: CASSGGGGRAYEQYF.

This rearrangement joins TRBV6-6 to TRBJ2-7; a weak D match, TRBD2 (6 bases). Germline V lookup: CDR1 MNHNY, CDR2 SVGAGI (reference sequence). Between the trimmed V and J ends, which lost 5 bases and 5 bases, there was a span of 13 bases. This CDR3 contains 13 residues. In nucleotides, the CDR3 is TGTGCCAGCAGTGTGGGGGGAACTGACGAGCAGTACTTC. Translating gives CASSVGGTDEQYF.

V gene TRBV11-2 combines with J gene TRBJ2-7; the match to TRBD2 covers 12 bases. With 6 bases clipped from V and 3 bases from J, the junction kept 6 bases outside the gene matches. The CDR3 covers 15 residues. Germline CDR1 and CDR2: SGHAT and FQNNGV. The CDR3 loop reads CASSLAGGSYYEQYF. CDR3 nucleotide sequence: TGTGCCAGCAGTCTAGCGGGAGGGAGTTACTACGAGCAGTACTTC. Full variable domain (remainder filled in from reference TRBV11-2 and TRBJ2-7): EAGVAQSPRYKIIEKRQSVAFWCNPISGHATLYWYQQILGQGPKLLIQFQNNGVVDDSQLPKDRFSAERLKGVDSTLKIQPAKLEDSAVYLCASSLAGGSYYEQYFGPGTRLTVT.